The rows below give T cell receptor beta chains drawn from one sample of a study of T cell repertoires in cytomegalovirus infection. TCRdb fed the reads into MiXCR, producing one record per CDR3 protein. Here the sample spans 300,000 to 450,000 distinct CDR3 sequences, less than 20% being singletons. The sample consisted of PBMCs. These receptors were collected from a human donor in good health (CMV status not recorded). Some clones in this sample may be carry-over from other donors' samples. Both conserved end residues are part of each CDR3. A D gene is named only where the DNA matches it firmly. Rows give clone size only sometimes, using once, few, many, or a class for an expanded clone.

TRBJ1-2	NA	TRBV29-1	NA	CSVETYRDGYTF	TGCAGCGTTGAAACCTACAGAGATGGCTACACCTTC
TRBJ2-3	NA	TRBV7-8	TRBD2	CASSRSGNTDTQYF	TGTGCCAGCAGCCGAAGCGGGAACACAGATACGCAGTATTTT
TRBJ1-4	few	TRBV3-1	NA	CASSPRATNEKLFF	TGTGCCAGCAGCCCACGGGCAACTAATGAAAAACTGTTTTTT
TRBJ2-5	NA	TRBV29-1	TRBD1	CSVEVGRGNLETQYF	TGCAGCGTTGAAGTGGGCAGGGGGAATCTCGAGACCCAGTACTTC
TRBJ2-7	NA	TRBV20-1	NA	CSARDWGSSYEQYF	TGCAGTGCTAGAGATTGGGGCAGCTCCTACGAGCAGTACTTC
TRBJ2-3	many	TRBV7-2	NA	CASSLGGHSTDTQYF	TGTGCCAGCAGCCTTGGGGGCCACAGCACAGATACGCAGTATTTT
TRBJ2-3	NA	TRBV2	TRBD1	CASTPDRGGGGTQYF	TGTGCCAGCACCCCGGACAGGGGAGGAGGGGGTACGCAGTATTTT
TRBJ1-2	NA	TRBV20-1	NA	CSALRDIGYGYTF	TGCAGTGCACTCCGGGACATCGGCTATGGCTACACCTTC
TRBJ1-6	few	TRBV10-3	NA	CAIRTRAGSPLHF	TGTGCCATCCGGACCCGGGCGGGTTCACCCCTCCACTTT
TRBJ2-7	few	TRBV7-9	TRBD2	CASSLVAGGPVNEQYF	TGTGCCAGCAGCTTAGTCGCGGGAGGGCCGGTGAACGAGCAGTACTTC
TRBJ2-7	NA	TRBV23-1	NA	CASSQSASPYEQYF	TGCGCCAGCAGTCAATCGGCTAGCCCCTACGAGCAGTACTTC
TRBJ1-6	NA	TRBV6-6	NA	CASSGVRAESPLHF	TGTGCCAGCAGTGGCGTCAGGGCGGAATCACCCCTCCACTTT
TRBJ2-4	many	TRBV7-2	TRBD1	CASSPHADRGNIQYF	TGTGCCAGCAGCCCCCATGCGGACAGGGGAAACATTCAGTACTTC
TRBJ1-5	NA	TRBV7-6	NA	CASTTSNQPQHF	TGTGCCAGTACGACTTCGAATCAGCCCCAGCATTTT
TRBJ2-3	many	TRBV10-3	TRBD2	CAISDSTSPTTDTQYF	TGTGCCATCAGTGACTCGACTAGCCCTACTACAGATACGCAGTATTTT
TRBJ1-1	few	TRBV23-1	NA	CASSQSGQTNTEAFF	TGCGCCAGCAGTCAATCAGGGCAAACCAACACTGAAGCTTTCTTT
TRBJ1-6	few	TRBV2	NA	CASRPFFWDSPLHF	TGTGCCAGCAGACCTTTCTTTTGGGATTCACCCCTCCACTTT
TRBJ1-6	many	TRBV6-2/TRBV6-3	NA	CASSYGSGNSPLHF	TGTGCCAGCAGTTACGGGTCGGGGAATTCACCCCTCCACTTT
TRBJ2-2	many	TRBV7-2	NA	CASTHHPGLRPTGELFF	TGTGCCAGCACTCACCATCCGGGACTCCGGCCCACCGGGGAGCTGTTTTTT
TRBJ2-7	few	TRBV4-1	TRBD2	CASSLEPAGGYEQYF	TGCGCCAGCAGCCTCGAACCAGCGGGAGGGTACGAGCAGTACTTC
TRBJ2-7	NA	TRBV7-8	NA	CASSSTGLSEQYF	TGTGCCAGCAGCTCGACAGGTTTGAGCGAGCAGTACTTC